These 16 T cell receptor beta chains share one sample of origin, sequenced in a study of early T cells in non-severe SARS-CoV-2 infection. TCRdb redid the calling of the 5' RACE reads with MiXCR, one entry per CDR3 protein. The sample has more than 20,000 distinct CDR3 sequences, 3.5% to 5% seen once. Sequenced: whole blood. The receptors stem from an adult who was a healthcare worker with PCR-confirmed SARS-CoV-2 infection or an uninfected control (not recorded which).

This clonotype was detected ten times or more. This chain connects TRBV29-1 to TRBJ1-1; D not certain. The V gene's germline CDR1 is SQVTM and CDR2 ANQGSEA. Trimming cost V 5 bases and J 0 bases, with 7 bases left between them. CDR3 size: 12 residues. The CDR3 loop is CSVRTMNTEAFF. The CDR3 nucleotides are TGCAGCGTTCGCACCATGAACACTGAAGCTTTCTTT.

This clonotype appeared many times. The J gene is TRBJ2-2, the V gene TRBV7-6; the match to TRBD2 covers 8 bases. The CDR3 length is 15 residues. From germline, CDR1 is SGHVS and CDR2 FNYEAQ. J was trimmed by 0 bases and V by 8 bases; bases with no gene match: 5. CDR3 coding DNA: TGTGCCAGCTTAGCGGGACTCGCGAACACCGGGGAGCTGTTTTTT. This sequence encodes CASLAGLANTGELFF.

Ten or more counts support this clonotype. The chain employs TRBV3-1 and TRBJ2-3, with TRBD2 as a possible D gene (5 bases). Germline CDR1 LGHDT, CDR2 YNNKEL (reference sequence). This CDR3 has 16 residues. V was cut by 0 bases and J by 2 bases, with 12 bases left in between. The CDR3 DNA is TGTGCCAGCAGCCAAGAAACCAGCGGTACCACAGATACGCAGTATTTT. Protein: CASSQETSGTTDTQYF.

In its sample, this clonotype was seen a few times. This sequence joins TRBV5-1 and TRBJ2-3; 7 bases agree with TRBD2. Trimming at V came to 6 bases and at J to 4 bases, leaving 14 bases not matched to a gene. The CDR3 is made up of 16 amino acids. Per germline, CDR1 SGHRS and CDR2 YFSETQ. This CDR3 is CASNPPGEGIADTQYF. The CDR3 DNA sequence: TGCGCCAGCAACCCCCCCGGGGAGGGTATAGCAGATACGCAGTATTTT.

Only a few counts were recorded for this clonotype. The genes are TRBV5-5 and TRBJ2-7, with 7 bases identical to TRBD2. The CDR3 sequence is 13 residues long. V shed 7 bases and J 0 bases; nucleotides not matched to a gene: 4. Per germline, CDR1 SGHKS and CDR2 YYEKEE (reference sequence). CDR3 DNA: TGTGCCAGCGGCGGGACTACCTCCTACGAGCAGTACTTC. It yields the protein CASGGTTSYEQYF.

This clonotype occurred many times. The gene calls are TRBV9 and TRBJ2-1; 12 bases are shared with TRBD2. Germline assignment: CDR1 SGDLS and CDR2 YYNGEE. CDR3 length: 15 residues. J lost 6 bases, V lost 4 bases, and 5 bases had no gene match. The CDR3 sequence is CASSNPLAGGNEQFF. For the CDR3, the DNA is TGTGCCAGCAGCAATCCACTAGCGGGAGGCAATGAGCAGTTCTTC. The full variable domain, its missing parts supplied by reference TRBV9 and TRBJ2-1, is DSGVTQTPKHLITATGQRVTLRCSPRSGDLSVYWYQQSLDQGLQFLIQYYNGEERAKGNILERFSAQQFPDLHSELNLSSLELGDSALYFCASSNPLAGGNEQFFGPGTRLTVL.

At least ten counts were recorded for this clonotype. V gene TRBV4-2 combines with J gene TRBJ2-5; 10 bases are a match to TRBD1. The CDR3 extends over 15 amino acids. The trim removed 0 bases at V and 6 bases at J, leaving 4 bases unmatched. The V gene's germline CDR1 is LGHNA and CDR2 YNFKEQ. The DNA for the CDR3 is TGTGCCAGCAGCCAAGAATGGGACAGGGGAAAGACCCAGTACTTC. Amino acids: CASSQEWDRGKTQYF.

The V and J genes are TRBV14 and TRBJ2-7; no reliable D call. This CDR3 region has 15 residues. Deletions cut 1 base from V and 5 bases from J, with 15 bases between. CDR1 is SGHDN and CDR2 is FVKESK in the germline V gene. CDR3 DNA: TGTGCCAGCAGCCAAGTGAGACATCCTGGGGACGAGCAGTACTTC. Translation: CASSQVRHPGDEQYF.

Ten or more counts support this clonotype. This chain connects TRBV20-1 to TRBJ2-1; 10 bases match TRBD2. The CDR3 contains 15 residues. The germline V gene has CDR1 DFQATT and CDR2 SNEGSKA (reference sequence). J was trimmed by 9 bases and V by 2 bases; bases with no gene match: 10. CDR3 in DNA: TGCAGTGCTAGATCCCCTAGCGGGAGAGCTATTGAGCAGTTCTTC. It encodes CSARSPSGRAIEQFF.

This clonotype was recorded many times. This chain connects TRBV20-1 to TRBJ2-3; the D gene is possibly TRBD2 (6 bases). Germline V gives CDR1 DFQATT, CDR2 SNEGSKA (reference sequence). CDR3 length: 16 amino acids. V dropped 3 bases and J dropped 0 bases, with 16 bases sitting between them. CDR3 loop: CSASPRRRESTDTQYF. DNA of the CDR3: TGCAGTGCTAGTCCGCGGAGGAGGGAAAGCACAGATACGCAGTATTTT.

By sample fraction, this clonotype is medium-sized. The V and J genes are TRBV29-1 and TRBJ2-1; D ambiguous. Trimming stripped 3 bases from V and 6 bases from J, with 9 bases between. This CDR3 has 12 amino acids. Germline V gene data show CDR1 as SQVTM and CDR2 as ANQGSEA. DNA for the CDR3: TGCAGCGTTGATCCGACGCCCAATGAGCAGTTCTTC. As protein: CSVDPTPNEQFF.

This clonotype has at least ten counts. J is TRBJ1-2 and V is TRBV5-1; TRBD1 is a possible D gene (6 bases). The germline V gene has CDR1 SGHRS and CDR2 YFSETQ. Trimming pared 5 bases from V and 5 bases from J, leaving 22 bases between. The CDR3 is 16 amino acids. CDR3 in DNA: TGCGCCAGCAGGGGCTCAGGGGACGGCTTGAGATATGGCTACACCTTC. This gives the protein CASRGSGDGLRYGYTF.

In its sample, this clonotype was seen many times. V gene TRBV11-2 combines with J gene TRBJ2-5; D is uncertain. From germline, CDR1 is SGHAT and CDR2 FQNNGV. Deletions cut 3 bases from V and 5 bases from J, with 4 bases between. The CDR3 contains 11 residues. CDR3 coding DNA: TGTGCCAGCAGCTTGACGGAGACCCAGTACTTC. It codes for CASSLTETQYF.

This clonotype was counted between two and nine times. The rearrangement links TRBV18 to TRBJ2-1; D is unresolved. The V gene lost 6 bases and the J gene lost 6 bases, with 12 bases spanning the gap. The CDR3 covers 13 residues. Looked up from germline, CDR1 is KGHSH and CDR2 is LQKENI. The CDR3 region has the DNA TGTGCCAGCTCTCCAGCAGTAGCCAATGAGCAGTTCTTC. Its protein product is CASSPAVANEQFF.

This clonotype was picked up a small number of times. CDR3 in amino acids: CASSPGTGRYYGYTF. CDR3 bases: TGTGCCAGCAGTCCCGGGACAGGGAGATACTATGGCTACACCTTC. V is TRBV28 and J is TRBJ1-2; 9 nucleotides match TRBD1. Germline V gene data show CDR1 as MDHEN and CDR2 as SYDVKM. CDR3 length equals 15 residues. Germline trimming cut 5 bases from V and 3 bases from J; bases unmatched to any gene: 7.

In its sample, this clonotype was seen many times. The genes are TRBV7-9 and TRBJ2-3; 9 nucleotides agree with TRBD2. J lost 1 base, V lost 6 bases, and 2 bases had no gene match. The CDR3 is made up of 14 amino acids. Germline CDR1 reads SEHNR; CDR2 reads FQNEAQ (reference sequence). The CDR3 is CASSRTSGTDTQYF. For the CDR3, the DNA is TGTGCCAGCAGTCGGACTAGCGGCACAGATACGCAGTATTTT.